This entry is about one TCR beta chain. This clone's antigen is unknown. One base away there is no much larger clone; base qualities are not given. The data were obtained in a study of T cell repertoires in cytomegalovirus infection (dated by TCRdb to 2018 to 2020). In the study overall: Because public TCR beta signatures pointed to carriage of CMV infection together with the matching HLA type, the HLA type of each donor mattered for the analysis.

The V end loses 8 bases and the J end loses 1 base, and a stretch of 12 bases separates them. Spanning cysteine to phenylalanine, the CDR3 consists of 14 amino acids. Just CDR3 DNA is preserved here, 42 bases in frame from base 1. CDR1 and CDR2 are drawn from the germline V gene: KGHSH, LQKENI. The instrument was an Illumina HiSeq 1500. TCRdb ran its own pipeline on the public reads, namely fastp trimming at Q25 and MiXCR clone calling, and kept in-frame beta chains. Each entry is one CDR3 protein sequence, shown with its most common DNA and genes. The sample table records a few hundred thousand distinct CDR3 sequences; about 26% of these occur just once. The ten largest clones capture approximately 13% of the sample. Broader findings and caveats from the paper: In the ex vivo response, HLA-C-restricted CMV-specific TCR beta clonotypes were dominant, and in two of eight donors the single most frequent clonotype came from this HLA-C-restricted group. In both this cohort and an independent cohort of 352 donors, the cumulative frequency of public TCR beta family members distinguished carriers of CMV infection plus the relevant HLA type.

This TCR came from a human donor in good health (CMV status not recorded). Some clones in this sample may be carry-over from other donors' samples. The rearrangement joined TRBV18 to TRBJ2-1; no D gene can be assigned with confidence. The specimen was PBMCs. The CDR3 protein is CASLVAGSYNEQFF. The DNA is TGTGCCAGCCTCGTAGCCGGGTCCTACAATGAGCAGTTCTTC.